This TCR beta chain was recorded in a study of somatic mutations in cytotoxic T cells in rheumatoid arthritis. The authors' processing: Of patient CD8+ clones exceeding 1%, few matched published virus-specific TCRB sequences. Data came from immunoSEQ multiplex PCR; TCRdb stores just in-frame clones and leaves some out. V, J and clone size were drawn from that table, and D and trimming were deduced from the DNA. Of some 7,000 clones listed, 74% are singletons. CD4+ cells and CD8+ cells were each obtained through positive magnetic bead selection, and their purity was assessed by flow cytometry. Germline assignment: CDR1 MNHNY and CDR2 SVGAGI (reference sequence). The CDR3 consists of 16 residues. The junction had 6 bases not matched to a gene; V was cut back by 4 bases and J by 1 base. Study-level points and caveats: Only rheumatoid arthritis patients, not healthy controls, showed CD8+ clonality increasing with age. Each of about an eighth of the 65 patients had a largest CD8+ clone that made up more than 20% of CD8+ cells.

With respect to this clone: What it recognizes is unknown.

Sequenced: CD8+ T cells sorted from blood. The chain combines TRBV6-6 with TRBJ2-5; 10 positions match TRBD2. The origin of this receptor is an adult with rheumatoid arthritis. DNA of the CDR3: TGTGCCAGCAGTTCCGCTAGCGGGAGTCTCCAAGAGACCCAGTACTTC. Translating it yields CASSSASGSLQETQYF.